This entry lists 21 T cell receptor beta chains sequenced from one sample in a study of T cells in Graves' hyperthyroidism and ophthalmopathy. Using RNA transcripts as the source, TCR beta CDR3 regions were amplified. A set of HTBI primers served as the primers for a first-round RT-PCR of the TCR CDR3. TCRdb re-derived calls from the multiplex PCR reads in MiXCR, one entry per CDR3 protein. The sample carries some 500,000 distinct CDR3 sequences, roughly 14% recorded once. Source material: blood. Receptor source: a woman younger than 30 with Graves' hyperthyroidism.

Details on this clonotype: The junction does not match germline at one end; this may be a read error. The V call is TRBV24-1, the J call TRBJ2-5; TRBD1 or TRBD2 may be the D gene (5 bases each). The CDR3 totals 11 residues. Germline V lookup: CDR1 KGHDR, CDR2 SFDVKD. This CDR3 is CATSEPGRLWF. CDR3 DNA sequence: TGTGCCACCAGTGAACCGGGACGTCTCTGGTTC.

The sample holds many counts of this clonotype. The chain employs TRBV2 and TRBJ1-4, with 9 nucleotides matching TRBD1. CDR1 is SNHLY, CDR2 FYNNEI, per germline. With V trimmed by 2 bases and J by 4 bases, 5 bases remained unmatched. This CDR3 comprises 16 residues. The CDR3: CASSESRDRVNEKLFF. CDR3 nucleotides: TGTGCCAGCAGTGAAAGTAGGGACAGGGTTAATGAAAAACTGTTTTTT. Supplemented by reference TRBV2 and TRBJ1-4, the full variable domain reads EPEVTQTPSHQVTQMGQEVILRCVPISNHLYFYWYRQILGQKVEFLVSFYNNEISEKSEIFDDQFSVERPDGSNFTLKIRSTKLEDSAMYFCASSESRDRVNEKLFFGSGTQLSVL.

This clonotype was seen repeatedly, ten times or more. The CDR3 spells CASLPGGLRMNTEAFF. CDR3 nucleotide sequence: TGTGCCAGCCTCCCAGGGGGCCTTAGGATGAACACTGAAGCTTTCTTT. The genes are TRBV6-1 and TRBJ1-1; 8 bases agree with TRBD1. J gave up 0 bases and V 8 bases, and 11 bases lay outside the gene matches. The CDR3 extends over 16 amino acids. Germline lookup yields CDR1 MNHNS and CDR2 SASEGT.

At least ten counts were recorded for this clonotype. The V call is TRBV20-1, the J call TRBJ2-1; D not resolved. The CDR3 is 15 residues long. With 2 bases removed from V and 0 bases from J, the gap between germline ends came to 11 bases. CDR1 is DFQATT and CDR2 is SNEGSKA in the germline V gene (reference sequence). CDR3 coding DNA: TGCAGTGCTAGACATGCGGAAAGCTCCTACAATGAGCAGTTCTTC. Protein: CSARHAESSYNEQFF.

Only one count was recorded for this clonotype. The chain uses TRBV7-2 and TRBJ1-5, with D uncertain. CDR3 size: 15 residues. CDR1 is SGHTA and CDR2 is FQGNSA in the germline V gene. The V end lost 5 bases, the J end lost 1 base, and 12 bases lay between the germline ends. The CDR3 region is CASSRGLTSNQPQHF. The CDR3 nucleotides are TGTGCCAGCAGCCGCGGGCTGACGAGCAATCAGCCCCAGCATTTT.

This clonotype was counted at least ten times. The genes are TRBV28 and TRBJ1-6; D is undetermined. Germline V CDR1 and CDR2: MDHEN, SYDVKM. Trimming pared 6 bases from V and 0 bases from J, leaving 12 bases between. The CDR3 extends over 16 amino acids. The CDR3 spells CASSPEGSSYNSPLHF. CDR3 in DNA: TGTGCCAGCAGCCCTGAAGGGAGCTCCTATAATTCACCCCTCCACTTT.

Only a few counts were recorded for this clonotype. The chain combines TRBV5-6 with TRBJ1-1; TRBD1 aligns across 10 bases. The J segment lost 6 bases and the V segment lost 5 bases, leaving 7 bases of the junction unmatched. Germline-derived CDR1 and CDR2 are SGHDT and YYEEEE. The CDR3 is 14 residues long. The CDR3 DNA sequence: TGTGCCAGCAGGGTGGACAGGGGGATCGCTGAAGCTTTCTTT. This translates into CASRVDRGIAEAFF.

This clonotype occurred once. The chain carries TRBV3-1 and TRBJ2-5, with TRBD2 identical over 12 bases. The CDR3 has 16 residues. Trimming removed 1 base from V and 4 bases from J; junction bases left unmatched: 4. Germline CDR1 and CDR2: LGHDT and YNNKEL (reference sequence). CDR3 sequence: CASSQALTSGRETQYF. In DNA, the CDR3 is TGTGCCAGCAGCCAAGCCCTGACTAGCGGGAGAGAGACCCAGTACTTC.

The V call is TRBV19, the J call TRBJ2-2; D is ambiguous. Germline values: CDR1 LNHDA, CDR2 SQIVND (reference sequence). There are 14 residues in the CDR3. V lost 3 bases and J lost 5, with 10 bases in between. CDR3 in amino acids: CASSIYSDTGELFF. CDR3 coding DNA: TGTGCCAGTAGTATTTACAGCGATACCGGGGAGCTGTTTTTT.

This clonotype was picked up a small number of times. This sequence joins TRBV18 and TRBJ1-4; 8 nucleotides match TRBD1. CDR3 size: 14 residues. With 2 bases clipped from V and 8 bases from J, the junction kept 4 bases outside the gene matches. Per germline, CDR1 KGHSH and CDR2 LQKENI. DNA of the CDR3: TGTGCCAGCTCACCAGGAGGACAGGGCGAAAAACTGTTTTTT. Translating gives CASSPGGQGEKLFF.

The sample holds one count of this clonotype. The J gene is TRBJ1-1, the V gene TRBV28; TRBD1 might be the D (5 bases). V lost 8 bases and J 1 base, leaving 14 bases between the germline ends. Germline V lookup: CDR1 MDHEN, CDR2 SYDVKM. There are 14 residues in the CDR3. The CDR3 region has the DNA TGTGCCAGCTATACCGGGACGGCGAACACTGAAGCTTTCTTT. Protein product: CASYTGTANTEAFF.

The table lists this clonotype with a few counts. V usage is TRBV20-1 and J usage is TRBJ1-6; D is perhaps TRBD1 (6 bases). V was shortened by 3 bases and J by 7 bases, with 13 bases between the two germline ends. CDR1 and CDR2 from the germline V gene are DFQATT and SNEGSKA (reference sequence). This CDR3 is built from 14 residues. The CDR3 DNA follows: TGCAGTGCTAGGCGGGGGCGCGACAATTCACCCCTCCACTTT. It encodes CSARRGRDNSPLHF.

This clonotype has only a few counts. The genes are TRBV19 and TRBJ2-3, with no clear D. Germline CDR1 LNHDA, CDR2 SQIVND (reference sequence). V lost 4 bases, J lost 6 bases, and 20 bases lay in between. The CDR3 totals 16 residues. The CDR3 reads CASSRTPLSLPDTQYF. As DNA, the CDR3 is TGTGCCAGTAGTAGGACCCCCCTTAGCCTCCCCGATACGCAGTATTTT. The whole variable domain, filled in from reference TRBV19 and TRBJ2-3, reads DGGITQSPKYLFRKEGQNVTLSCEQNLNHDAMYWYRQDPGQGLRLIYYSQIVNDFQKGDIAEGYSVSREKKESFPLTVTSAQKNPTAFYLCASSRTPLSLPDTQYFGPGTRLTVL.

The chain carries TRBV20-1 and TRBJ2-1; maybe TRBD2 (6 bases). Germline values: CDR1 DFQATT, CDR2 SNEGSKA (reference sequence). The ends were cut back, 6 bases at V and 8 bases at J, with 11 bases in the middle. This CDR3 has 11 amino acids. For the CDR3, the DNA is TGCAGTGCGAGACTAGGGGATGAGCAGTTCTTC. Translation: CSARLGDEQFF.

This clonotype was found many times. V gene TRBV12-3 or TRBV12-4 combines with J gene TRBJ1-4; D call uncertain. The CDR3 is made up of 12 amino acids. The germline V and J ends were trimmed by 4 bases and 7 bases, with 7 bases remaining between them. CDR3 sequence reads: CASSWEGEKLFF. The DNA of the CDR3 is TGTGCCAGCAGTTGGGAGGGTGAAAAACTGTTTTTT.

This clonotype was observed a handful of times. The V gene is TRBV25-1, the J gene TRBJ1-6; 7 nucleotides align to TRBD1. V lost 11 bases, J lost 8 bases, and 9 bases stayed unmatched. The CDR3 loop spans 13 amino acids. Germline CDR1 reads MGHDK; CDR2 reads SYGVNS. The CDR3 is CASSDREDSPLHF. CDR3 bases: TGTGCCTCATCAGACAGGGAGGATTCACCCCTCCACTTT.

This clonotype was seen a handful of times. J is TRBJ2-3 and V is TRBV13, with 7 bases fitting TRBD2. The CDR3 totals 16 residues. With 3 bases clipped from V and 3 bases from J, the junction kept 9 bases outside the gene matches. Germline V gene data show CDR1 as PRHDT and CDR2 as FYEKMQ (reference sequence). CDR3 bases: TGTGCCAGCAGCTTTCTTAGCGGGCCGGGTACAGATACGCAGTATTTT. Translation gives CASSFLSGPGTDTQYF. The variable domain in full, with the rest retrieved from reference TRBV13 and TRBJ2-3, is AAGVIQSPRHLIKEKRETATLKCYPIPRHDTVYWYQQGPGQDPQFLISFYEKMQSDKGSIPDRFSAQQFSDYHSELNMSSLELGDSALYFCASSFLSGPGTDTQYFGPGTRLTVL.

This clonotype was counted once. Given a much more abundant clone one base away, this may be a read error. The CDR3 reads CASSTEDRGNSPLHF. CDR3 DNA sequence: TGTGCCAGCAGCACTGAGGACAGGGGTAATTCACCCCTCCACTTT. This chain links TRBV9 with TRBJ1-6; 9 nucleotides match TRBD1. CDR3 size: 15 residues. J was trimmed by 6 bases and V by 4 bases; bases with no gene match: 5. Germline-derived CDR1 and CDR2 are SGDLS and YYNGEE. Complete variable domain (other parts from reference TRBV9 and TRBJ1-6): DSGVTQTPKHLITATGQRVTLRCSPRSGDLSVYWYQQSLDQGLQFLIQYYNGEERAKGNILERFSAQQFPDLHSELNLSSLELGDSALYFCASSTEDRGNSPLHFGNGTRLTVT.

This clonotype was recorded a few times. The gene calls are TRBV9 and TRBJ1-2; D is possibly TRBD1 (5 bases). Germline loops: CDR1 SGDLS, CDR2 YYNGEE. V lost 2 bases and J lost 2, with 16 bases in between. The CDR3 covers 16 residues. The CDR3 DNA follows: TGTGCCAGCAGCGTTCACCCTGGGACCGACAACTATGGCTACACCTTC. Translation gives CASSVHPGTDNYGYTF.

This clonotype was observed a handful of times. This chain links TRBV6-6 with TRBJ2-5, with D possibly matching TRBD2 (6 bases). The V and J ends lost 0 bases and 5 bases respectively, with 16 bases between them. Germline V CDR1 and CDR2: MNHNY, SVGAGI (reference sequence). The CDR3 is 16 residues long. Here the CDR3 DNA reads TGTGCCAGCAGTTACTCACGGGGCGGGGATTGGGAGACCCAGTACTTC. Its translation is CASSYSRGGDWETQYF.

The chain links TRBV4-1 to TRBJ2-2; 10 bases match TRBD2. V was clipped by 8 bases and J by 5 bases; unmatched bases: 8. The germline V gene encodes CDR1 MGHRA and CDR2 YSYEKL. The CDR3 is 15 residues long. CDR3 region: CASLHIAGGTGELFF. The CDR3 nucleotides are TGCGCCAGCCTACATATAGCGGGAGGTACCGGGGAGCTGTTTTTT.